Listed below are T cell receptor beta chains from one sample, sequenced in a study of post-analysis software for immune sequencing data. TCRdb ran MiXCR on the PCR reads and lists one entry per CDR3 protein. The sample consists of fewer than 900,000 distinct CDR3 sequences, under 60% of them appearing once. Source material: blood. The receptors stem from a girl between 10 and 17 years old with multiple sclerosis. Each CDR3 is given with its conserved first and last residue. The D gene is left open where the match is weak. Not all rows give a size; the values are once, few, many and, for expanded clones, a class.

NA,NA,TRBJ2-4,TRBV29-1,TGCAGCGTCCGGGGCCCCGTCGGGAACATTCAGTACTTC,CSVRGPVGNIQYF
NA,NA,TRBJ2-7,TRBV6-5,TGTGCCAGCAGTTTCGAAAGTTTGGTTCCCCAGTACTTC,CASSFESLVPQYF
NA,NA,TRBJ2-5,TRBV12-3/TRBV12-4,TGTGCCAGCAGTTTAGGGACCCCACTAGGCCAAGAGACCCAGTACTTC,CASSLGTPLGQETQYF
NA,TRBD2,TRBJ2-3,TRBV20-1,TGCAGTGCTAGTTCTGCGGGAGGGTCAGATACGCAGTATTTT,CSASSAGGSDTQYF
NA,NA,TRBJ2-3,TRBV25-1,TGTGCCAGCAGAGGGGGAAGCTACACAGATACGCAGTATTTT,CASRGGSYTDTQYF
few,NA,TRBJ2-3,TRBV19,TGTGCCAGTAGTATGACCCACCTCACAGATACGCAGTATTTT,CASSMTHLTDTQYF
NA,NA,TRBJ1-6,TRBV12-3/TRBV12-4,TGTGCCAGCAGTTCCGGCAGGGTCGATTCACCCCTCCACTTT,CASSSGRVDSPLHF
NA,NA,TRBJ2-1,TRBV11-2,TGTGCCAGCAGCCACGGGACTTCCCTGGGTTGGGGGGAGCAGTTCTTC,CASSHGTSLGWGEQFF
NA,TRBD2,TRBJ2-7,TRBV9,TGTGCCAGCAGCGTAGCCGGACTAGCGGGCCTATACGAGCAGTACTTC,CASSVAGLAGLYEQYF
NA,TRBD1,TRBJ1-4,TRBV29-1,TGCAGCGTGGGGGAGACAGGGTTTTCTAATGAAAAACTGTTTTTT,CSVGETGFSNEKLFF
NA,NA,TRBJ2-7,TRBV20-1,TGCAGTGCTAAAGGAGGGGGGCGCAGGGGCGGCGAGGTCTACGAGCAGTACTTC,CSAKGGGRRGGEVYEQYF
few,TRBD1,TRBJ2-7,TRBV5-1,TGCGCCAGCAGCTGGGGACAGGGATACTACTACGAGCAGTACTTC,CASSWGQGYYYEQYF
NA,NA,TRBJ1-1,TRBV2,TGTGCCAGCGTCCATAACCTCTCAGAAGATGAAGCTTTCTTT,CASVHNLSEDEAFF
few,NA,TRBJ1-6,TRBV20-1,TGCAGTGCTAGAGATCTTGAGTACTCACCCCTCCACTTT,CSARDLEYSPLHF
NA,TRBD2,TRBJ2-7,TRBV5-1,TGCGCCAGCAGCCATGAGCGGGAGGGCCCCTACGAGCAGTACTTC,CASSHEREGPYEQYF
NA,NA,TRBJ2-4,TRBV28,TGTGCCAGCAGCGGGGGGGACAGGATACCAAGGGCCAAAAACATTCAGTACTTC,CASSGGDRIPRAKNIQYF
few,NA,TRBJ2-3,TRBV7-3,TGTGCCAGCAGCCCACGGGACTTCAGCGATACGCAGTATTTT,CASSPRDFSDTQYF
NA,NA,TRBJ2-7,TRBV29-1,TGCAGCGTCCGAGGGAGCTACGAGCAGTACTTC,CSVRGSYEQYF
NA,NA,TRBJ1-4,TRBV25-1,TGTGCCAGCAGGGGGTTGGGTGAAAAACTGTTTTTT,CASRGLGEKLFF
few,TRBD1,TRBJ1-1,TRBV15,TGTGCCACCAGATATCGGACAGGCATGAACACTGAAGCTTTCTTT,CATRYRTGMNTEAFF
NA,NA,TRBJ2-1,TRBV20-1,TGCAGTGCCTCCGCAGACGTGGGATGGGCCAATGAGCAGTTCTTC,CSASADVGWANEQFF
few,NA,TRBJ2-5,TRBV12-3/TRBV12-4,TGTGCCAGCAGTCTTCATAGTAGGGAGACCCAGTACTTC,CASSLHSRETQYF
NA,TRBD1,TRBJ1-2,TRBV5-1,TGCGCCAGCAGCTTGGACCCGCGGACAGGCCAAGAAGGCTATGGCTACACCTTC,CASSLDPRTGQEGYGYTF
once,TRBD2,TRBJ2-7,TRBV6-4,TGTGCCAGCAGTGACCACGGGACTAGCGGGTACAATGAGCAGTACTTC,CASSDHGTSGYNEQYF
few,NA,TRBJ2-7,TRBV6-5,TGTGCCAGCAGTCCCCGACAGCGGACCTACGAGCAGTACTTC,CASSPRQRTYEQYF
NA,TRBD1,TRBJ2-7,TRBV9,TGTGCCAGCAGCGCAGGGACAGGGGGCAACGAGCAGTACTTC,CASSAGTGGNEQYF
many,TRBD2,TRBJ2-1,TRBV7-9,TGTGCCAGCAGCTCGGGACTAGCGGACAATGAGCAGTTCTTC,CASSSGLADNEQFF
NA,TRBD1,TRBJ2-3,TRBV28,TGTGCCAGCAGGCAAGTCTCCGGACAGGAGGCAGATACGCAGTATTTT,CASRQVSGQEADTQYF
NA,NA,TRBJ2-7,TRBV29-1,TGCAGCGTCCGGGACGGCTTTGCGAACGAGCAGTACTTC,CSVRDGFANEQYF
NA,TRBD1,TRBJ1-2,TRBV12-3/TRBV12-4,TGTGCCAGCAGTTTAAACTCAGGGGGCCATGGCTACACCTTC,CASSLNSGGHGYTF
NA,NA,TRBJ2-1,TRBV20-1,TGCAGTGCTAGGGGGACACGGGATGAGCAGTTCTTC,CSARGTRDEQFF
few,TRBD2,TRBJ2-1,TRBV29-1,TGCAGCGGGCGGCGGGAGGTCGATGAGCAGTTCTTC,CSGRREVDEQFF
few,NA,TRBJ2-1,TRBV7-2,TGTGCCAGCAGCAAGAGAAACGAGCAGTTCTTC,CASSKRNEQFF
NA,NA,TRBJ2-7,TRBV12-3/TRBV12-4,TGTGCCACTTCCGATAACCTCTACGAGCAGTACTTC,CATSDNLYEQYF
few,NA,TRBJ1-1,TRBV29-1,TGCAGCGTTTGGACGTCGGTCACTGAAGCTTTCTTT,CSVWTSVTEAFF
few,NA,TRBJ2-1,TRBV20-1,TGCAGTGCTAGGTCGAGTTTCACCTACAATGAGCAGTTCTTC,CSARSSFTYNEQFF
NA,NA,TRBJ1-1,TRBV20-1,TGCAGTGCTGGGGGACGCGTGGTGAACACTGAAGCTTTCTTT,CSAGGRVVNTEAFF
NA,NA,TRBJ1-1,TRBV20-1,TGCAGTGCTAGAGAAGGGCTTGAAGCTTTCTTT,CSAREGLEAFF
once,NA,TRBJ2-7,TRBV20-1,TGCAGCGCATTAGGGAGTTCCTACGAGCAGTACTTC,CSALGSSYEQYF
few,NA,TRBJ2-3,TRBV7-9,TGTGCCAGCAGCCCCCGGAGCGGACCAGACACAGATACGCAGTATTTT,CASSPRSGPDTDTQYF
NA,NA,TRBJ2-7,TRBV6-5,TGTGCCAGCAGTGCTGCGAACTCCTACGAGCAGTACTTC,CASSAANSYEQYF
few,NA,TRBJ2-1,TRBV29-1,TGCAGCGTTGAAGCGGGACTCTCGTACAATGAGCAGTTCTTC,CSVEAGLSYNEQFF
NA,NA,TRBJ2-1,TRBV4-3,TGCGCCAGCAGCCAAGTCTCAGGGTATGAGCAGTTCTTC,CASSQVSGYEQFF
NA,TRBD1,TRBJ2-2,TRBV27,TGTGCCAGCAGTTTTACAGGGGGCCGAATAAACACCGGGGAGCTGTTTTTT,CASSFTGGRINTGELFF
few,NA,TRBJ2-7,TRBV6-5,TGTGCCAGCAGTTACGTCCAGACTACACTCTCCTACGAGCAGTACTTC,CASSYVQTTLSYEQYF